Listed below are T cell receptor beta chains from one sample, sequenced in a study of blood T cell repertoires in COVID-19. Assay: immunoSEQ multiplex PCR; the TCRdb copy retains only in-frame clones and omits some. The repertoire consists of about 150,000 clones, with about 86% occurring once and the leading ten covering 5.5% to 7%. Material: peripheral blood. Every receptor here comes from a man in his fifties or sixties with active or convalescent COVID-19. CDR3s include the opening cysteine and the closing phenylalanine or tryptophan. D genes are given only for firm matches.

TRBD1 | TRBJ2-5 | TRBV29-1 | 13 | CSVAPTGGETQYF | TGCAGCGTTGCGCCGACAGGGGGTGAGACCCAGTACTTC
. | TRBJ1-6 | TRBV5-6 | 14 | CASKRDTGNSPLHF | TGTGCCAGCAAAAGAGACACCGGTAATTCACCCCTCCACTTT
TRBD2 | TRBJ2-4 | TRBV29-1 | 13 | CSVDGTSGDIQYF | TGCAGCGTCGATGGGACTAGCGGAGACATTCAGTACTTC
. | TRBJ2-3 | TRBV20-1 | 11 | CSATSRDTQYF | TGCAGTGCTACCTCTCGAGATACGCAGTATTTT
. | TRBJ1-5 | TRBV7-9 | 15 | CASSSGGGGNQPQHF | TGTGCCAGCAGCTCGGGAGGGGGGGGCAATCAGCCCCAGCATTTT
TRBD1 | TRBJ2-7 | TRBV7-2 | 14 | CASSWRQGAYEQYF | TGTGCCAGCAGCTGGAGACAGGGGGCTTACGAGCAGTACTTC
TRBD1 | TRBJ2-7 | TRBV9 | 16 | CASSAYPGTGGYEQYF | TGTGCCAGCAGCGCCTACCCCGGGACAGGGGGCTACGAGCAGTACTTC
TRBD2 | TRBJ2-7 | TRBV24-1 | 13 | CATSRGSSYEQYF | TGTGCCACCAGCCGCGGGAGCTCCTACGAGCAGTACTTC
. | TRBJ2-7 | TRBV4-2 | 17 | CASSQDRLAQSSYEQYF | TGTGCCAGCAGCCAAGATCGGCTAGCGCAAAGCTCCTACGAGCAGTACTTC
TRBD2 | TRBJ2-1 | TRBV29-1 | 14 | CSVGLAGTTGEQFF | TGCAGCGTGGGACTAGCGGGGACAACGGGTGAGCAGTTCTTC
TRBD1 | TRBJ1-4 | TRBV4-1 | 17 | CASSQVYAGQLNEKLFF | TGCGCCAGCAGCCAAGTGTACGCGGGACAGCTTAATGAAAAACTGTTTTTT
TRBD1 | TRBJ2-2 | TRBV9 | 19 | CASSNPGQVGRTNTGELFF | TGTGCCAGCAGCAACCCGGGACAGGTTGGACGGACGAACACCGGGGAGCTGTTTTTT
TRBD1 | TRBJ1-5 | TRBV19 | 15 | CASSMSTGGRQPQHF | TGTGCCAGTAGTATGTCGACAGGGGGTCGACAGCCCCAGCATTTT
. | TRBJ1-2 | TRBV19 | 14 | CASSTLLQGDGYTF | TGTGCCAGTAGTACCCTTTTACAGGGAGATGGCTACACCTTC
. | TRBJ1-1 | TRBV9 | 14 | CASSPRRGPSEAFF | TGTGCCAGCAGCCCCCGAAGAGGTCCTTCCGAAGCTTTCTTT
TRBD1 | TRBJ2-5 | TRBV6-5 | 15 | CASTSTGTVQETQYF | TGTGCCAGCACCTCCACCGGGACAGTCCAAGAGACCCAGTACTTC
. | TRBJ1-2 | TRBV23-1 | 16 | CASSPEGRSFSYGYTF | TGCGCCAGCAGCCCGGAGGGTAGGAGTTTTTCCTATGGCTACACCTTC
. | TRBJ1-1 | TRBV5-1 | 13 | CASSLRGNTEAFF | TGCGCCAGCAGCTTGCGGGGGAACACTGAAGCTTTCTTT
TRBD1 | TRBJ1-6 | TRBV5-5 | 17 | CASSFISGQGNNSPLHF | TGTGCCAGCAGCTTCATATCGGGACAGGGTAACAATTCACCCCTCCACTTT
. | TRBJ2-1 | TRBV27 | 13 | CASRVLSGDEQFF | TGTGCCAGCAGAGTTTTGTCGGGGGATGAGCAGTTCTTC
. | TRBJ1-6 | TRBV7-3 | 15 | CASSFGTQANSPLHF | TGTGCCAGCAGCTTTGGGACACAAGCTAATTCACCCCTCCACTTT
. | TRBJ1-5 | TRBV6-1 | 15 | CASRVQGSSNQPQHF | TGTGCCAGCAGGGTCCAGGGAAGTAGCAATCAGCCCCAGCATTTT
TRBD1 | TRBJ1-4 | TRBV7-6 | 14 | CASSLTGEGEKLFF | TGTGCCAGCAGCCTGACAGGGGAGGGTGAAAAACTGTTTTTT
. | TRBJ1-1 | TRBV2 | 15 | CASSEALDMNTEAFF | TGTGCCAGCAGTGAAGCTTTAGACATGAACACTGAAGCTTTCTTT
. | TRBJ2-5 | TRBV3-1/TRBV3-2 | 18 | CASSQAEGRSGSQETQYF | TGTGCCAGCAGCCAAGCTGAGGGGCGCAGCGGGTCCCAAGAGACCCAGTACTTC
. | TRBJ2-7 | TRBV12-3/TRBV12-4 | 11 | CASKRQIEQYF | TGTGCCAGCAAACGACAGATCGAGCAGTACTTC